Listed below are T cell receptor beta chains from one sample, sequenced in a study of shared clonotypes between healthy human individuals. TCRdb's copy holds only in-frame clones and misses some; the assay was immunoSEQ multiplex PCR. Of roughly 2,000,000 clones in the sample, over 85% were seen once. The sequenced material came from naive CD8+ T cells sorted from blood. The receptors shown here come from a man between 18 and 29 years old in good health. Both conserved end residues are part of each CDR3. The order of the fields is D gene, J gene, clone size, V gene, CDR3 DNA, CDR3 protein. A D gene is named only where the DNA matches it firmly. Clone size is shown for a subset of rows, as once, few, many or a class of expanded clone.

d_call: NA; j_call: TRBJ2-7; clone_size: once; v_call: TRBV4-2; cdr3_nt: TGTGCCAGCAGCCAAGGGACAGTCTACGAGCAGTACTTC; cdr3_aa: CASSQGTVYEQYF
d_call: NA; j_call: TRBJ1-1; clone_size: NA; v_call: TRBV28; cdr3_nt: TGTGCCAGCAGTTTATCACTGGGGGCGAACACTGAAGCTTTCTTT; cdr3_aa: CASSLSLGANTEAFF
d_call: TRBD1; j_call: TRBJ2-7; clone_size: NA; v_call: TRBV27; cdr3_nt: TGTGCCAGCAGTCCAGGACAGGGACCTTTCAAGCAGTACTTC; cdr3_aa: CASSPGQGPFKQYF
d_call: NA; j_call: TRBJ1-4; clone_size: NA; v_call: TRBV4-2; cdr3_nt: TGTGCCAGCAGCCAAGGCCTCGGCGGGGAAAAACTGTTTTTT; cdr3_aa: CASSQGLGGEKLFF
d_call: TRBD2; j_call: TRBJ2-1; clone_size: few; v_call: TRBV28; cdr3_nt: TGTGCCAGCAGCACCGGGACTAGCGGGAGAATACAGTTCTTC; cdr3_aa: CASSTGTSGRIQFF
d_call: TRBD2; j_call: TRBJ2-5; clone_size: NA; v_call: TRBV11-2; cdr3_nt: TGTGCCAGTTCCGGGACTAGCGGGAGGTATCTAGAGACCCAGTACTTC; cdr3_aa: CASSGTSGRYLETQYF
d_call: NA; j_call: TRBJ1-5; clone_size: NA; v_call: TRBV6-1; cdr3_nt: TGTGCCAGCAGACGGACCGTTTCGGGTTGGGGGGTTGGGCATTTT; cdr3_aa: CASRRTVSGWGVGHF
d_call: NA; j_call: TRBJ1-2; clone_size: NA; v_call: TRBV4-1; cdr3_nt: TGCGCCAGCAGCCGGTGGGACGCGGGCGGCTACACCTTC; cdr3_aa: CASSRWDAGGYTF
d_call: NA; j_call: TRBJ1-4; clone_size: NA; v_call: TRBV10-3; cdr3_nt: TGTGCCATCGGGAGTGGTAGACAGAATGAAAAACTGTTTTTT; cdr3_aa: CAIGSGRQNEKLFF
d_call: TRBD2; j_call: TRBJ2-3; clone_size: once; v_call: TRBV28; cdr3_nt: TGTGCCAGCAGTTTAGGGACTAGCGGGGCAGATACGCAGTATTTT; cdr3_aa: CASSLGTSGADTQYF
d_call: TRBD2; j_call: TRBJ2-1; clone_size: NA; v_call: TRBV6-5; cdr3_nt: TGTGCCAGCAGTTACTCGACTAGCGGGGGGGCGAATGAGCAGTTCTTC; cdr3_aa: CASSYSTSGGANEQFF
d_call: NA; j_call: TRBJ1-4; clone_size: NA; v_call: TRBV27; cdr3_nt: TGTGCCAGCAGTTTGCTTAGTCGGGACGGAGAAAATGAAAAACTGTTTTTT; cdr3_aa: CASSLLSRDGENEKLFF
d_call: TRBD1; j_call: TRBJ1-6; clone_size: NA; v_call: TRBV5-1; cdr3_nt: TGCGCCAGCAGCAATCGGGGACAGGGCGAAGGATCACCCCTCCACTTT; cdr3_aa: CASSNRGQGEGSPLHF
d_call: NA; j_call: TRBJ2-7; clone_size: once; v_call: TRBV30; cdr3_nt: TGTGCCTGGAGTGCAGGGGGAGGCTACGAGCAGTACTTC; cdr3_aa: CAWSAGGGYEQYF
d_call: NA; j_call: TRBJ2-5; clone_size: NA; v_call: TRBV19; cdr3_nt: TGTGCCAGTAGTATGTCGTCAAGTGGGGCTTGGGCCCAGTACTTC; cdr3_aa: CASSMSSSGAWAQYF
d_call: NA; j_call: TRBJ2-7; clone_size: NA; v_call: TRBV27; cdr3_nt: TGTGCCAGCAGCAATGACTTCGGGGCGTACGAGCAGTACTTC; cdr3_aa: CASSNDFGAYEQYF
d_call: NA; j_call: TRBJ2-7; clone_size: NA; v_call: TRBV9; cdr3_nt: TGTGCCAGCAGCGTAGGTTCAGGGAGCTCCTACGAGCAGTACTTC; cdr3_aa: CASSVGSGSSYEQYF
d_call: TRBD1; j_call: TRBJ1-1; clone_size: NA; v_call: TRBV28; cdr3_nt: TGTGCCAGCAGTTTCAGCTTGCAGGGGGGCACTGAAGCTTTCTTT; cdr3_aa: CASSFSLQGGTEAFF
d_call: NA; j_call: TRBJ1-4; clone_size: NA; v_call: TRBV4-2; cdr3_nt: TGTGCCAGCAGCCAAGAACAGTCCCTTTCAACTAATGAAAAACTGTTTTTT; cdr3_aa: CASSQEQSLSTNEKLFF
d_call: NA; j_call: TRBJ2-7; clone_size: NA; v_call: TRBV19; cdr3_nt: TGTGCCAGTAGTATGGGGTCAGGCTACGAGCAGTACTTC; cdr3_aa: CASSMGSGYEQYF
d_call: NA; j_call: TRBJ2-3; clone_size: NA; v_call: TRBV30; cdr3_nt: TGTGCCTGGAGCCCCTACAGGGAAGAGGATGAAGATACGCAGTATTTT; cdr3_aa: CAWSPYREEDEDTQYF
d_call: NA; j_call: TRBJ2-7; clone_size: NA; v_call: TRBV6-5; cdr3_nt: TGTGCCAGCAGTACCCAGGCGAGGGCCCACTACGAGCAGTACTTC; cdr3_aa: CASSTQARAHYEQYF
d_call: NA; j_call: TRBJ1-3; clone_size: once; v_call: TRBV30; cdr3_nt: TGTGCCTGGAGTGGGGCCCAGGGAAACACCATATATTTT; cdr3_aa: CAWSGAQGNTIYF
d_call: NA; j_call: TRBJ1-1; clone_size: NA; v_call: TRBV5-6; cdr3_nt: TGTGCCAGCAGCCTTGGCGGGGTCATGAACACTGAAGCTTTCTTT; cdr3_aa: CASSLGGVMNTEAFF
d_call: NA; j_call: TRBJ2-3; clone_size: NA; v_call: TRBV9; cdr3_nt: TGTGCCAGCAGCCTCCCCGGGGATACGCAGTATTTT; cdr3_aa: CASSLPGDTQYF
d_call: NA; j_call: TRBJ1-2; clone_size: once; v_call: TRBV19; cdr3_nt: TGTGCCAGTAGTATTCGGGAATTTCCCTATGGCTACACCTTC; cdr3_aa: CASSIREFPYGYTF
d_call: TRBD2; j_call: TRBJ2-5; clone_size: NA; v_call: TRBV7-9; cdr3_nt: TGTGCCAGCAGCTTAACTAGCGGGGGGTTAGGTCAAGAGACCCAGTACTTC; cdr3_aa: CASSLTSGGLGQETQYF
d_call: NA; j_call: TRBJ2-1; clone_size: NA; v_call: TRBV11-2; cdr3_nt: TGTGCCAGCAGCTTAGTTCCCGGATCCTACAATGAGCAGTTCTTC; cdr3_aa: CASSLVPGSYNEQFF
d_call: NA; j_call: TRBJ2-7; clone_size: NA; v_call: TRBV27; cdr3_nt: TGTGCCAGCAGTCTTATAGTCGACTACGAGCAGTACTTC; cdr3_aa: CASSLIVDYEQYF
d_call: NA; j_call: TRBJ1-4; clone_size: NA; v_call: TRBV13; cdr3_nt: TGTGCCAGCACCGAAGCTGGGGTAAAGGGTGAAAAACTGTTTTTT; cdr3_aa: CASTEAGVKGEKLFF
d_call: NA; j_call: TRBJ1-5; clone_size: NA; v_call: TRBV9; cdr3_nt: TGTGCCAGCAGCGTAGGGATACAAGGGGATAACCGGGTACAGCATTTT; cdr3_aa: CASSVGIQGDNRVQHF
d_call: NA; j_call: TRBJ1-2; clone_size: NA; v_call: TRBV10-3; cdr3_nt: TGTGCCATCAGGAGGGGAGAGGAGGATATGTATGGCTACACCTTC; cdr3_aa: CAIRRGEEDMYGYTF
d_call: NA; j_call: TRBJ2-7; clone_size: NA; v_call: TRBV5-4; cdr3_nt: TGTGCCAGCAGCTGGTCCGGGACCCCTGAGCAGTACTTC; cdr3_aa: CASSWSGTPEQYF